A selection of T cell receptor beta chains follows, all from one sample in a study of tumor-infiltrating lymphocytes in primary liver carcinoma. TCRdb used MiXCR to reprocess the multiplex PCR reads, holding one entry per CDR3 protein. The data hold tens of thousands of distinct CDR3 sequences, with around 73% observed a single time. Specimen: liver tumor tissue from sampling region 5. Every receptor here comes from a man aged 35 to 55 with primary liver carcinoma and hepatitis B virus infection. Each CDR3 is given without its conserved first and last residue. A D gene is named only where the DNA matches it firmly.

>TRBJ1-1|-|TRBV29-1|13
SDASGCGMNTEAF
>TRBJ2-3|-|TRBV5-1|16
VSSFGLRLETLTDTQY
>TRBJ1-1|-|TRBV28|12
VSNIFRGGTEAS
>TRBJ2-7|TRBD1|TRBV29-1|13
SVEEMTGPGGRQY
>TRBJ1-1|-|TRBV29-1|12
SVVRGGLNTEAF
>TRBJ2-5|-|TRBV11-2|13
ASSPVGLIPGTQY
>TRBJ2-1|TRBD2|TRBV4-3|14
ASSQGLAGKLDEQF
>TRBJ2-1|-|TRBV5-6|12
ANNLALATGEQF
>TRBJ1-1|-|TRBV6-5|13
TSSYSIGGGAEAF
>TRBJ2-2|-|TRBV6-1|11
ASSTPNTWELF
>TRBJ2-1|-|TRBV9|13
ASSVGDGSYNEQF